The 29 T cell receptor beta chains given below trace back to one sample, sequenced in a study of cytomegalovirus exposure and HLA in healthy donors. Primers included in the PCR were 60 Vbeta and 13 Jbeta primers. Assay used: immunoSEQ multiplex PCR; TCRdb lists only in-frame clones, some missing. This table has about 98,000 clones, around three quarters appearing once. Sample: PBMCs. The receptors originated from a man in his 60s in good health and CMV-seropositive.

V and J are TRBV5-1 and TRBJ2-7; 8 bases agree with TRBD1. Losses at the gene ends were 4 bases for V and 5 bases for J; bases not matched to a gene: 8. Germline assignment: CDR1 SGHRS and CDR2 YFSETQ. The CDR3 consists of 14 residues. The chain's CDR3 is CASSNDRGSDEQYF. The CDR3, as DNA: TGCGCCAGCAGCAACGACAGGGGCTCGGACGAGCAGTACTTC.

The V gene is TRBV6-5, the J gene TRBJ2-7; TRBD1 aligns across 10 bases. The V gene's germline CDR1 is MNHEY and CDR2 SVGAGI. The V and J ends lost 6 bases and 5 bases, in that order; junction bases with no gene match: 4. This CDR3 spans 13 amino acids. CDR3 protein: CASRTGTGDEQYF. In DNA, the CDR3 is TGTGCCAGCAGGACCGGGACAGGGGACGAGCAGTACTTC.

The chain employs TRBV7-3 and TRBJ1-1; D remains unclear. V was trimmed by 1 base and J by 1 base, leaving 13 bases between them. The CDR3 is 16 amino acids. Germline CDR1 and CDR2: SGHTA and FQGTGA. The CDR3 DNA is TGTGCCAGCAGCTTAAGACCCGGCACGGGGAACACTGAAGCTTTCTTT. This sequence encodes CASSLRPGTGNTEAFF.

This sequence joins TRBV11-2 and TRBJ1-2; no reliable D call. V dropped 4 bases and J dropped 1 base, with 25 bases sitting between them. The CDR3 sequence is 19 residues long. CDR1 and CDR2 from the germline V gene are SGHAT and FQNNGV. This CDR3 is CASSSGPIGGPRLNYGYTF. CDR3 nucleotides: TGTGCCAGCAGCTCCGGCCCGATTGGAGGCCCACGCCTTAACTATGGCTACACCTTC.

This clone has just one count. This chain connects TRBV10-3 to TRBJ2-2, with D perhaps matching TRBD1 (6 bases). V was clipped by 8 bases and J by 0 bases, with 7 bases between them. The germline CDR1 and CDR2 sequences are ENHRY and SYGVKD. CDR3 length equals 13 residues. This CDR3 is CAIGQSNTGELFF. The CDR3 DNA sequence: TGTGCCATCGGACAGTCGAACACCGGGGAGCTGTTTTTT.

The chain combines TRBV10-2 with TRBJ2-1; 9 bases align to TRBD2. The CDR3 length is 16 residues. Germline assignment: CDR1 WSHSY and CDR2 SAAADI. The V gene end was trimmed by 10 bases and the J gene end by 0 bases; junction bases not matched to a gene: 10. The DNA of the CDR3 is TGCGCCACCCGAGAGCGGGGGGCGAGCTCCTACAATGAGCAGTTCTTC. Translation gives CATRERGASSYNEQFF.

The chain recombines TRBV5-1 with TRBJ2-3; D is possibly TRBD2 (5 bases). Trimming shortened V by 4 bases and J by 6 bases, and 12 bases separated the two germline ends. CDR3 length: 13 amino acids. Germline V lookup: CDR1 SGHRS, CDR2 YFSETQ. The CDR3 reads CASSGRRGDTQYF. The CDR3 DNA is TGCGCCAGCAGCGGGAGAAGAGGGGATACGCAGTATTTT.

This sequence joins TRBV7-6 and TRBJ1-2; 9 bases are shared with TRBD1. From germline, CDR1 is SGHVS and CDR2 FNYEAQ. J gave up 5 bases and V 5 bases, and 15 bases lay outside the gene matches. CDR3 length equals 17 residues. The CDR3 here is CASSVWRGTGSSYGYTF. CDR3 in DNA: TGTGCCAGCAGCGTATGGAGGGGGACAGGGAGCTCTTATGGCTACACCTTC.

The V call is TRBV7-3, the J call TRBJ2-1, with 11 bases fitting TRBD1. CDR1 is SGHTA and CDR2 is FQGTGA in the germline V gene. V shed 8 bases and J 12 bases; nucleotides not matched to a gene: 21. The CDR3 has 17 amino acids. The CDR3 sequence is CASRRTGGAERQDRQFF. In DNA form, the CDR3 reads TGTGCCAGCCGGAGGACAGGGGGCGCGGAAAGGCAGGATAGGCAGTTCTTC.

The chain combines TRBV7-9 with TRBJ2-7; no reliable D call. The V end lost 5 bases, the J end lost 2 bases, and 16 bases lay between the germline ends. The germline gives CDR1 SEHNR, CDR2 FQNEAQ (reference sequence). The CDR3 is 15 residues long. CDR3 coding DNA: TGTGCCAGCAGCACCTGGGCGTCCGCTACCTACGAGCAGTACTTC. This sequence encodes CASSTWASATYEQYF.

In nucleotides, the CDR3 is TGTGCCAGTCAGGGTGGGAAGACCCAGTACTTC. Amino acid sequence: CASQGGKTQYF. The chain couples TRBV7-2 to TRBJ2-5, with D possibly TRBD1 on 5 matching bases. V dropped 9 bases and J dropped 6 bases, with 11 bases sitting between them. CDR1 SGHTA and CDR2 FQGNSA come from the germline V gene. The CDR3 has 11 residues.

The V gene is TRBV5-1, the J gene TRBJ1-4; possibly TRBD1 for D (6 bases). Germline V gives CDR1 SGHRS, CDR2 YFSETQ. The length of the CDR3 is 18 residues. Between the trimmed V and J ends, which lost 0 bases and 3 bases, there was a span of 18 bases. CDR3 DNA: TGCGCCAGCAGCTTGGGTCGAGGCGGGGGGGCGGCTAATGAAAAACTGTTTTTT. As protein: CASSLGRGGGAANEKLFF. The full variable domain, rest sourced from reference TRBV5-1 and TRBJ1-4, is KAGVTQTPRYLIKTRGQQVTLSCSPISGHRSVSWYQQTPGQGLQFLFEYFSETQRNKGNFPGRFSGRQFSNSRSEMNVSTLELGDSALYLCASSLGRGGGAANEKLFFGSGTQLSVL.

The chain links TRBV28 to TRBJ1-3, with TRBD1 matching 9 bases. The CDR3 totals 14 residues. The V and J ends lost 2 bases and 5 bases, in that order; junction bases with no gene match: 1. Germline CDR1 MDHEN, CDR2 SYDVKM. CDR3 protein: CASSLGTGRNTIYF. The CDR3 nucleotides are TGTGCCAGCAGTTTAGGGACAGGGAGAAACACCATATATTTT. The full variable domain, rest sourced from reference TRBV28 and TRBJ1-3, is DVKVTQSSRYLVKRTGEKVFLECVQDMDHENMFWYRQDPGLGLRLIYFSYDVKMKEKGDIPEGYSVSREKKERFSLILESASTNQTSMYLCASSLGTGRNTIYFGEGSWLTVV.

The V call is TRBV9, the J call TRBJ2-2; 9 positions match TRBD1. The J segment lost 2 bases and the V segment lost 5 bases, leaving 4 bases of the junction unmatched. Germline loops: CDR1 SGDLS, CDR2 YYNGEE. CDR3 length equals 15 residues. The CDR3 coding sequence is TGTGCCAGCAGACGGACAGGGGCTAACACCGGGGAGCTGTTTTTT. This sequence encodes CASRRTGANTGELFF.

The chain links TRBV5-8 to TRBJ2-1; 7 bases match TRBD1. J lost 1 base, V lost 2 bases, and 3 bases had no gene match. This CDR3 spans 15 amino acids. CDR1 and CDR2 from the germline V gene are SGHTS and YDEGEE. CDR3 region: CASSFTGDSYNEQFF. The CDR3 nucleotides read TGTGCCAGCAGCTTCACAGGGGATTCCTACAATGAGCAGTTCTTC.

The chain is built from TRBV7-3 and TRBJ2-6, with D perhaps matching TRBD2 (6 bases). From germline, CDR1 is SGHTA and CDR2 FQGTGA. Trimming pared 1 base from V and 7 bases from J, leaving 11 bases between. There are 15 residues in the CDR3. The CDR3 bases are TGTGCCAGCAGCTTAATCGGGGGTTCTGCCAACGTCCTGACTTTC. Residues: CASSLIGGSANVLTF.

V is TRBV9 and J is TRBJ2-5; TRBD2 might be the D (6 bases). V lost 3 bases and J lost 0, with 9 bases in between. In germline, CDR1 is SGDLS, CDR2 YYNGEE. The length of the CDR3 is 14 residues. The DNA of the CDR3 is TGTGCCAGCAGCGGGGGGGTGTACCAAGAGACCCAGTACTTC. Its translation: CASSGGVYQETQYF.

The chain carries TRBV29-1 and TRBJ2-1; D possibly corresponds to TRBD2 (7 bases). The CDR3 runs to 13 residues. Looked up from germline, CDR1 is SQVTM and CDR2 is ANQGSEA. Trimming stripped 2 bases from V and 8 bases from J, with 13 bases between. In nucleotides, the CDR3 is TGCAGCGTTGAAAGGGGGGGACTCTATGAGCAGTTCTTC. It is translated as CSVERGGLYEQFF.

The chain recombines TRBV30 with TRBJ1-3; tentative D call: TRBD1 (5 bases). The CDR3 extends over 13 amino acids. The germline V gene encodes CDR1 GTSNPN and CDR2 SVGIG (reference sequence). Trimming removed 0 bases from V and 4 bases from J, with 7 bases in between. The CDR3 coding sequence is TGTGCCTGGAGTGTGGGGCTCGGAAACACCATATATTTT. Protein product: CAWSVGLGNTIYF.

CDR3: CASSPVTTSGVETQYF. As DNA, the CDR3 is TGCGCCAGCAGCCCAGTAACGACTAGCGGGGTGGAGACCCAGTACTTC. The chain links TRBV5-1 to TRBJ2-5; 11 bases are a match to TRBD2. The CDR3 spans 16 residues. V lost 4 bases, J lost 5 bases, and 10 bases stayed unmatched. CDR1 is SGHRS and CDR2 is YFSETQ in the germline V gene.

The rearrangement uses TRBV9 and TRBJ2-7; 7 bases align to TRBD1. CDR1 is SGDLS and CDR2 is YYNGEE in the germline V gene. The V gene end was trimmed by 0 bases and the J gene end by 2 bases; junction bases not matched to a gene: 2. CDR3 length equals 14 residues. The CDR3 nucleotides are TGTGCCAGCAGCGTAGGCCAGGGGGCCTACGAGCAGTACTTC. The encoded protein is CASSVGQGAYEQYF.

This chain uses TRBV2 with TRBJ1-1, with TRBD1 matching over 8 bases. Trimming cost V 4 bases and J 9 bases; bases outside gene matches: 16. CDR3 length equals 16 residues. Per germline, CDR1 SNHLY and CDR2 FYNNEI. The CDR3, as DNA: TGTGCCAGCAGTGCCGCATTGGACAGGGCGACTCTGAAAGCTTTCTTT. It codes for CASSAALDRATLKAFF.

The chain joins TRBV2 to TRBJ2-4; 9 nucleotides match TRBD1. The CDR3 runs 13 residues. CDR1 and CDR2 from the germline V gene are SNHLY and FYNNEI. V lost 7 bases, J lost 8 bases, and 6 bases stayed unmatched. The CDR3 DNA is TGTGCCAGCAAAGGGACAGGGAGGGACATTCAGTACTTC. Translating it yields CASKGTGRDIQYF.

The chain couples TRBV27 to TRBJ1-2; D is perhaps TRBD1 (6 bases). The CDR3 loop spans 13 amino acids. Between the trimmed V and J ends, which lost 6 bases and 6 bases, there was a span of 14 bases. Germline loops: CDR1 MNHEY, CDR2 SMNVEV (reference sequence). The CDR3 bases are TGTGCCAGCAGACAGGGCGTTCTCAATGGCTACACCTTC. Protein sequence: CASRQGVLNGYTF.

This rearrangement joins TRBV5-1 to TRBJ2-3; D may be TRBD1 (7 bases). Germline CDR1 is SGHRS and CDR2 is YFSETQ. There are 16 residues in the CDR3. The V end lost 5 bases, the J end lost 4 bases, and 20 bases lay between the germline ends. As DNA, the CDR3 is TGCGCCAGCAGACATGGCGGGACAGTTGGTCCAGATACGCAGTATTTT. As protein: CASRHGGTVGPDTQYF.

In nucleotides, the CDR3 is TGTGCCAGCAGTGAAGTCTTTGGGACTCATGACATGGAAAAACTGTTTTTT. Its protein product is CASSEVFGTHDMEKLFF. V is TRBV6-1 and J is TRBJ1-4; a possible D gene is TRBD1 (5 bases). Trimming left V 1 base short and J 8 bases short, with 20 bases between. The CDR3 is made up of 17 amino acids. Germline V CDR1 and CDR2: MNHNS, SASEGT.

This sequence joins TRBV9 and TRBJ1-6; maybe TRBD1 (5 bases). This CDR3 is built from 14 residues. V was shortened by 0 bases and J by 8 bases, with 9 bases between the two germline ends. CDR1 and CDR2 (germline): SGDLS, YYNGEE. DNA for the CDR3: TGTGCCAGCAGCGTAGGGGGCAGCTATTCACCCCTCCACTTT. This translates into CASSVGGSYSPLHF.

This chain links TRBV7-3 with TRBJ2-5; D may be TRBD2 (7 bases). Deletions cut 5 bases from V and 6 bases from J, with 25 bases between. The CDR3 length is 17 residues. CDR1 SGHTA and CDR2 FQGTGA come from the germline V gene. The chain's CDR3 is CASSLRGGRAGQKTQYF. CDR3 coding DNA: TGTGCCAGCAGCCTTAGGGGGGGGCGAGCAGGTCAAAAGACCCAGTACTTC.

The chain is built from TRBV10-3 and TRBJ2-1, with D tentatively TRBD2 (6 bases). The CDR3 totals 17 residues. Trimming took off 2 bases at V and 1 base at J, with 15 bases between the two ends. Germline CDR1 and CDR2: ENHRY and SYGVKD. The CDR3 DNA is TGTGCCATCAGTGAGACATTGACCGGGGGTTCCTACAATGAGCAGTTCTTC. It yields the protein CAISETLTGGSYNEQFF.